Below are 17 T cell receptor beta chains sequenced from a single sample in a study of blood T cell repertoires in COVID-19. Some clones are missing from TCRdb's copy, which holds only in-frame ones; the method was immunoSEQ multiplex PCR. The sample holds around 200,000 clones, 78% seen once. The sample was peripheral blood. The origin of the receptors is a woman at least 80 years old with active or convalescent COVID-19.

This clone was found a few times. CDR3 in DNA: TGTGCCAGCAGCCTGGGACAGGGAAGGTCCTACAATGAGCAGTTCTTC. Amino acids: CASSLGQGRSYNEQFF. The rearrangement uses TRBV7-9 and TRBJ2-1; TRBD1 matches at 9 bases. Germline loops: CDR1 SEHNR, CDR2 FQNEAQ (reference sequence). The CDR3 contains 16 residues. V dropped 5 bases and J dropped 1; count of bases not matched to a gene: 6.

The chain recombines TRBV4-2 with TRBJ1-4; 10 bases map to TRBD1. After removal of 0 bases from V and 7 bases from J, the junction contained 5 bases not matched to a gene. CDR3 length: 16 residues. The germline V gene has CDR1 LGHNA and CDR2 YNFKEQ. CDR3: CASSQDPGQGGEKLFF. DNA for the CDR3: TGTGCCAGCAGCCAAGATCCCGGACAGGGGGGTGAAAAACTGTTTTTT.

This sequence joins TRBV5-4 and TRBJ2-3; 13 positions agree with TRBD2. Germline CDR1 and CDR2: SGHNT and YYREEE (reference sequence). J lost 6 bases, V lost 2 bases, and 9 bases had no gene match. The CDR3 loop spans 17 amino acids. The CDR3 loop is CASSLRLAGGLTDTQYF. The CDR3 nucleotides read TGTGCCAGCAGCTTACGACTAGCGGGGGGCCTAACCGATACGCAGTATTTT.

J is TRBJ2-7 and V is TRBV25-1; possibly TRBD1 for D (6 bases). Germline V lookup: CDR1 MGHDK, CDR2 SYGVNS. The CDR3 runs to 15 residues. Between the trimmed V and J ends, which lost 2 bases and 0 bases, there was a span of 11 bases. The CDR3 protein is CASSEPTGFSYEQYF. The DNA of the CDR3 is TGTGCCAGCAGTGAACCCACAGGGTTCTCCTACGAGCAGTACTTC.

This clone was recorded a few times. This chain links TRBV4-3 with TRBJ2-7, with 8 bases fitting TRBD1. The junction had 5 bases not matched to a gene; V was cut back by 1 base and J by 3 bases. This CDR3 has 15 residues. CDR1 is LGHNA, CDR2 YSLEER, per germline. CDR3: CASSQAHGQGYEQYF. The CDR3 DNA follows: TGCGCCAGCAGCCAAGCCCATGGACAGGGCTACGAGCAGTACTTC.

The chain is built from TRBV11-2 and TRBJ2-2, with 9 bases identical to TRBD2. CDR1 and CDR2 (germline): SGHAT, FQNNGV. CDR3 length equals 16 residues. J lost 2 bases, V lost 2 bases, and 3 bases had no gene match. CDR3 amino acids: CASSLRAGGNTGELFF. The CDR3 DNA is TGTGCCAGCAGCTTACGAGCGGGGGGAAACACCGGGGAGCTGTTTTTT.

The chain combines TRBV7-6 with TRBJ1-6, with 8 bases fitting TRBD1. The germline V gene has CDR1 SGHVS and CDR2 FNYEAQ. CDR3 length: 16 residues. V shed 2 bases, J shed 8 bases, and the junction held 8 bases outside the gene matches. The CDR3 is CASSLFRDRFHSPLHF. CDR3 nucleotides: TGTGCCAGCAGCTTATTTCGGGACAGGTTCCATTCACCCCTCCACTTT. Looking up the rest from reference TRBV7-6 and TRBJ1-6 gives the full variable domain: GAGVSQSPRYKVTKRGQDVALRCDPISGHVSLYWYRQALGQGPEFLTYFNYEAQQDKSGLPNDRFSAERPEGSISTLTIQRTEQRDSAMYRCASSLFRDRFHSPLHFGNGTRLTVT.

The chain combines TRBV5-1 with TRBJ1-2, with D perhaps matching TRBD1 (5 bases). Germline CDR1 is SGHRS and CDR2 is YFSETQ. The ends were cut back, 0 bases at V and 6 bases at J, with 18 bases in the middle. CDR3 size: 16 residues. CDR3 bases: TGCGCCAGCAGCTTGGCGGCAGTAGGGACTGGGGATGGCTACACCTTC. This codes for CASSLAAVGTGDGYTF.

This sequence joins TRBV5-4 and TRBJ2-3, with a possible D match to TRBD2 (6 bases). Germline V lookup: CDR1 SGHNT, CDR2 YYREEE (reference sequence). V gave up 0 bases and J gave up 4 bases, with 6 bases separating them. CDR3 length: 13 amino acids. CDR3 region: CASSLGGADTQYF. The CDR3 nucleotides read TGTGCCAGCAGCTTGGGGGGGGCAGATACGCAGTATTTT.

CDR3 nucleotides: TGTGCCAGTAGTGTTCGACAGGGTTATCACGAGCAGTACTTC. Its protein product is CASSVRQGYHEQYF. V and J are TRBV19 and TRBJ2-7, with TRBD1 matching 7 bases. Unmatched junction bases numbered 9, after V lost 5 bases and J lost 5 bases. Germline V gene sequence: CDR1 LNHDA, CDR2 SQIVND (reference sequence). The length of the CDR3 is 14 residues.

This clone has just one count. This chain joins TRBV7-9 and TRBJ2-5; 8 bases fit TRBD2. There are 15 residues in the CDR3. J was trimmed by 5 bases and V by 5 bases; bases with no gene match: 10. Germline assignment: CDR1 SEHNR and CDR2 FQNEAQ (reference sequence). The CDR3 reads CASSPRGGGSETQYF. The CDR3 nucleotides are TGTGCCAGCAGCCCACGGGGGGGCGGATCGGAGACCCAGTACTTC.

The chain links TRBV28 to TRBJ2-5; D is ambiguous. The V gene lost 6 bases and the J gene lost 5 bases, with 16 bases spanning the gap. CDR1 MDHEN and CDR2 SYDVKM come from the germline V gene. The CDR3 spans 14 residues. CDR3 coding DNA: TGTGCCAGCAGCAGACGGGTCGGTTCCGAGACCCAGTACTTC. It translates to CASSRRVGSETQYF.

This clone was recorded once. The rearrangement joins TRBV25-1 to TRBJ2-3; 7 nucleotides align to TRBD1. The CDR3 runs to 14 residues. Germline V gives CDR1 MGHDK, CDR2 SYGVNS. The J segment lost 6 bases and the V segment lost 2 bases, leaving 5 bases of the junction unmatched. The CDR3 nucleotides read TGTGCCAGCAGTGAAGAAGGGGGCGCCGATACGCAGTATTTT. Translation gives CASSEEGGADTQYF.

The chain links TRBV27 to TRBJ2-2; D is unclear. The CDR3 has 13 residues. Germline V CDR1 and CDR2: MNHEY, SMNVEV (reference sequence). Deletions cut 2 bases from V and 14 bases from J, with 15 bases between. Here the CDR3 DNA reads TGTGCCAGCAGTTTACGACCCCGGGTAGAACTGTTTTTT. Translated: CASSLRPRVELFF.

The rearrangement joins TRBV7-9 to TRBJ1-1, with TRBD1 matching over 9 bases. The CDR3 contains 12 residues. Looked up from germline, CDR1 is SEHNR and CDR2 is FQNEAQ (reference sequence). The J segment lost 8 bases and the V segment lost 5 bases, leaving 3 bases of the junction unmatched. The CDR3 spells CASSTGQGEAFF. CDR3 DNA: TGTGCCAGCAGCACGGGACAGGGCGAAGCTTTCTTT. The whole variable domain, filled in from reference TRBV7-9 and TRBJ1-1, reads DTGVSQNPRHKITKRGQNVTFRCDPISEHNRLYWYRQTLGQGPEFLTYFQNEAQLEKSRLLSDRFSAERPKGSFSTLEIQRTEQGDSAMYLCASSTGQGEAFFGQGTRLTVV.

The chain combines TRBV28 with TRBJ1-6; D possibly corresponds to TRBD1 (5 bases). CDR1 and CDR2 from the germline V gene are MDHEN and SYDVKM. Trimming pared 5 bases from V and 4 bases from J, leaving 24 bases between. There are 19 residues in the CDR3. Here the CDR3 DNA reads TGTGCCAGCAGTGGACTGCAGGGAGGAACTTTAATTTATAATTCACCCCTCCACTTT. Translation: CASSGLQGGTLIYNSPLHF.

V usage is TRBV6-2 or TRBV6-3 and J usage is TRBJ1-2; D is uncertain. Per the germline V gene, CDR1 is MNHEY and CDR2 is SVGEGT. Trimming cost V 6 bases and J 4 bases, with 18 bases left between them. The CDR3 covers 15 residues. The CDR3 spells CASSYGHRSSYGYTF. CDR3 DNA: TGTGCCAGCAGCTATGGCCACCGGAGTTCCTATGGCTACACCTTC.